This T cell receptor beta chain was observed in a study of cytomegalovirus exposure and HLA in healthy donors. As for the study in general: A later analysis reported the 120 or so validation repertoires used the same platform as the approximately 660 first-cohort repertoires.

The table came from immunoSEQ multiplex PCR; TCRdb's copy has only in-frame clones and leaves some out. Among 130,000 to 150,000 clones, roughly 87% were seen once, and the ten largest hold 4.5%. J was trimmed by 5 bases and V by 2 bases; bases with no gene match: 8. In germline, CDR1 is SNHLY, CDR2 FYNNEI. The CDR3 has 16 amino acids. The sequence came from a man aged 18 to 30 in good health and CMV-seropositive. Material for sequencing was PBMCs. The chain carries TRBV2 and TRBJ2-1, with 8 bases fitting TRBD1. The CDR3 bases are TGTGCCAGCAGTGAATTTGCGGGGACAGGAGACAATGAGCAGTTCTTC. It is translated as CASSEFAGTGDNEQFF.